This T cell receptor (beta chain) was sequenced during a study of blood T cell repertoires in COVID-19. Sequenced by immunoSEQ multiplex PCR; TCRdb stores in-frame clones only, minus some. Of under 250,000 clones in the sample, roughly 85% were seen once. V shed 0 bases and J shed 1 base, with 10 bases lying between them. The CDR3 is 16 amino acids. Germline loops: CDR1 SGHKS, CDR2 YYEKEE (reference sequence). This chain uses TRBV5-5 with TRBJ2-2; D remains unclear. Sequencing input: peripheral blood. This clonotype was sampled from a man between 45 and 60 years old with COVID-19, enrolled during active disease. The CDR3 loop is CASSLEFLVNTGELFF. The DNA for the CDR3 is TGTGCCAGCAGCTTGGAGTTTCTAGTGAACACCGGGGAGCTGTTTTTT.